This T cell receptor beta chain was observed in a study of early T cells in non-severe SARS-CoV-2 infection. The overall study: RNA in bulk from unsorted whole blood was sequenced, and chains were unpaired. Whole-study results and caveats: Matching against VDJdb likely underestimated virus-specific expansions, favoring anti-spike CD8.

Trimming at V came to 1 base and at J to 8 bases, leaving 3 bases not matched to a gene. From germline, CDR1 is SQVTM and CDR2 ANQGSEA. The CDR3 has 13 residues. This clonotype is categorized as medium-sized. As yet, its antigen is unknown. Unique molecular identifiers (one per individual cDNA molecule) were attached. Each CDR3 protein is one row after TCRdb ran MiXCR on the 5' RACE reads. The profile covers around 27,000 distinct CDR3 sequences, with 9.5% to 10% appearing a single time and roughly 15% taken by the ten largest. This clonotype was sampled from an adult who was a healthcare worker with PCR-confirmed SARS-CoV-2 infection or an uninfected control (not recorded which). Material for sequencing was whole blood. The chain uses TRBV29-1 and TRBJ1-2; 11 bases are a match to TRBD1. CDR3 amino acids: CSVEGTGGRGYTF. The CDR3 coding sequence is TGCAGCGTTGAAGGGACAGGGGGCCGAGGCTACACCTTC.